What follows are 27 T cell receptor beta chains derived from one specimen sequenced in a study of radiotherapy plus CTLA-4 blockade in lung cancer. Assay used: immunoSEQ multiplex PCR; TCRdb lists only in-frame clones, some missing. Here the sample spans fewer than 75,000 clones, roughly 91% being singletons. The sample was peripheral blood, taken from a patient treated with radiotherapy plus ipilimumab. All receptors derive from a human donor with non-small cell lung cancer that progressed on radiotherapy plus ipilimumab.

V and J are TRBV11-2 and TRBJ1-1, with TRBD1 matching 8 bases. Germline values: CDR1 SGHAT, CDR2 FQNNGV. The CDR3 is made up of 15 amino acids. V gave up 1 base and J gave up 7 bases; unmatched junction bases: 8. The CDR3 bases are TGTGCCAGCAGCTTAGGACGGGACAGGATGGGTGAAGCTTTCTTT. This codes for CASSLGRDRMGEAFF.

The chain is built from TRBV6-5 and TRBJ1-2, with D possibly matching TRBD1 (5 bases). V dropped 2 bases and J dropped 2 bases, with 15 bases sitting between them. CDR1 and CDR2 from the germline V gene are MNHEY and SVGAGI. The CDR3 spans 16 residues. CDR3 sequence (DNA): TGTGCCAGCAGTTACCAGCGTTGGGGGGTGAACTATGGCTACACCTTC. Its protein is CASSYQRWGVNYGYTF.

V gene TRBV7-2 combines with J gene TRBJ2-7, with a tentative D call TRBD2 (6 bases). The CDR3 runs 15 residues. The V end lost 5 bases, the J end lost 0 bases, and 14 bases lay between the germline ends. Germline V lookup: CDR1 SGHTA, CDR2 FQGNSA. The CDR3 loop is CASSTSGRLSYEQYF. CDR3 DNA: TGTGCCAGCAGCACAAGCGGGCGACTCTCCTACGAGCAGTACTTC. Looking up the rest from reference TRBV7-2 and TRBJ2-7 gives the full variable domain: GAGVSQSPSNKVTEKGKDVELRCDPISGHTALYWYRQSLGQGLEFLIYFQGNSAPDKSGLPSDRFSAERTGGSVSTLTIQRTQQEDSAVYLCASSTSGRLSYEQYFGPGTRLTVT.

This sequence joins TRBV7-2 and TRBJ1-2; a possible D gene is TRBD1 (5 bases). The CDR3 covers 13 residues. Trimming removed 2 bases at V and 6 bases at J, with 10 bases between. Per germline, CDR1 SGHTA and CDR2 FQGNSA. The CDR3, as DNA: TGTGCCAGCAGCTTAAGGGGAGTGGATGGCTACACCTTC. Amino acids: CASSLRGVDGYTF.

The chain combines TRBV7-2 with TRBJ1-5; D gene uncertain. The V gene lost 1 base and the J gene lost 5 bases, with 3 bases spanning the gap. Germline assignment: CDR1 SGHTA and CDR2 FQGNSA. The CDR3 has 12 amino acids. The CDR3 DNA sequence: TGTGCCAGCAGCTTAGTTTATCAGCCCCAGCATTTT. Translated: CASSLVYQPQHF.

The rearrangement joins TRBV27 to TRBJ2-1; D may be TRBD1 (6 bases). V was pared by 6 bases and J by 3 bases, with 9 bases between. The germline V gene encodes CDR1 MNHEY and CDR2 SMNVEV (reference sequence). This CDR3 contains 13 residues. CDR3: CASSPDSYNEQFF. DNA for the CDR3: TGTGCCAGCAGCCCGGACAGCTACAATGAGCAGTTCTTC.

V gene TRBV30 combines with J gene TRBJ2-3; D gene ambiguous. The V and J ends lost 4 bases and 4 bases respectively, with 12 bases between them. Germline CDR1 and CDR2: GTSNPN and SVGIG (reference sequence). This CDR3 spans 13 amino acids. The CDR3 DNA sequence: TGTGCCTGGACCTCCATGGGTCCAGATACGCAGTATTTT. It specifies CAWTSMGPDTQYF.

This clone appeared a single time. This chain joins TRBV20-1 and TRBJ2-1, with a possible D match to TRBD2 (5 bases). The CDR3 length is 11 residues. Trimming removed 5 bases from V and 6 bases from J, with 8 bases in between. CDR1 and CDR2 from the germline V gene are DFQATT and SNEGSKA (reference sequence). The CDR3 sequence is CSALAVNEQFF. The CDR3 region has the DNA TGCAGTGCTCTAGCTGTCAATGAGCAGTTCTTC.

The chain joins TRBV2 to TRBJ2-7, with D hard to call. V lost 10 bases and J 2 bases, leaving 18 bases between the germline ends. Germline CDR1 SNHLY, CDR2 FYNNEI. The CDR3 is 14 amino acids. DNA for the CDR3: TGTGCCACCAAGGAATCGGGTCCCGCCTACGAGCAGTACTTC. It is translated as CATKESGPAYEQYF.

This rearrangement joins TRBV30 to TRBJ2-6; the D is unclear. Trimming shortened V by 0 bases and J by 0 bases, and 6 bases separated the two germline ends. Per germline, CDR1 GTSNPN and CDR2 SVGIG (reference sequence). This CDR3 has 15 residues. CDR3: CAWSVLSSGANVLTF. The CDR3 DNA is TGTGCCTGGAGTGTATTGAGCTCTGGGGCCAACGTCCTGACTTTC.

The V call is TRBV29-1, the J call TRBJ1-1; D is perhaps TRBD1 (6 bases). Germline V CDR1 and CDR2: SQVTM, ANQGSEA. V gave up 7 bases and J gave up 0 bases, with 21 bases separating them. This CDR3 comprises 16 residues. This CDR3 is CSAPGIGQPMNTEAFF. As DNA, the CDR3 is TGCAGCGCCCCGGGGATCGGACAGCCCATGAACACTGAAGCTTTCTTT.

This clone has just one count. The rearrangement uses TRBV4-1 and TRBJ2-1; D unclear. From germline, CDR1 is MGHRA and CDR2 YSYEKL. V shed 3 bases and J shed 0 bases, with 9 bases lying between them. The CDR3 extends over 15 amino acids. CDR3 in amino acids: CASSHSPSSYNEQFF. CDR3 DNA sequence: TGCGCCAGCAGCCATTCTCCGAGCTCCTACAATGAGCAGTTCTTC.

Concerning this clone itself: Within the sample, other DNA sequences also encode this same CDR3. The chain employs TRBV5-1 and TRBJ2-7; D possibly corresponds to TRBD1 (5 bases). The CDR3 extends over 14 amino acids. Trimming took off 0 bases at V and 1 base at J, with 8 bases between the two ends. The germline gives CDR1 SGHRS, CDR2 YFSETQ. CDR3 residues: CASSLESGSYEQYF. The CDR3 DNA sequence: TGCGCCAGCAGCTTGGAGTCAGGGTCCTACGAGCAGTACTTC.

The chain has TRBV7-9 and TRBJ2-5; 9 bases match TRBD1. Trimming removed 5 bases from V and 5 bases from J; junction bases left unmatched: 9. Germline V lookup: CDR1 SEHNR, CDR2 FQNEAQ (reference sequence). The CDR3 is made up of 15 amino acids. The CDR3 DNA reads TGTGCCAGCAGCCAAATCGGGACAGGGTCTGAGACCCAGTACTTC. This sequence encodes CASSQIGTGSETQYF.

The J gene is TRBJ2-1, the V gene TRBV9; 7 bases align to TRBD2. Germline lookup yields CDR1 SGDLS and CDR2 YYNGEE. The length of the CDR3 is 15 residues. J gave up 3 bases and V 2 bases, and 5 bases lay outside the gene matches. The CDR3 here is CASSVGGAGYNEQFF. CDR3 nucleotides: TGTGCCAGCAGCGTGGGAGGGGCGGGCTACAATGAGCAGTTCTTC.

V gene TRBV27 combines with J gene TRBJ1-4; 12 positions agree with TRBD1. CDR1 and CDR2 (germline): MNHEY, SMNVEV (reference sequence). The junction had 3 bases not matched to a gene; V was cut back by 4 bases and J by 3 bases. This CDR3 region has 16 residues. The CDR3 protein is CASSSGQGASNEKLFF. The CDR3 nucleotides read TGTGCCAGCAGTTCGGGACAGGGGGCGTCTAATGAAAAACTGTTTTTT.

This clone was picked up one time. The chain carries TRBV30 and TRBJ2-3, with D tentatively TRBD2 (6 bases). Per the germline V gene, CDR1 is GTSNPN and CDR2 is SVGIG (reference sequence). CDR3 length: 14 amino acids. Trimming stripped 7 bases from V and 1 base from J, with 15 bases between. The CDR3 spells CAYRRGLGTDTQYF. The CDR3 nucleotides read TGTGCCTACCGGAGGGGTCTGGGCACAGATACGCAGTATTTT.

The rearrangement uses TRBV6-5 and TRBJ2-5; tentative D call: TRBD2 (5 bases). Trimming took 5 bases from V and 5 from J, leaving 18 bases between them. The CDR3 is 15 amino acids. The germline gives CDR1 MNHEY, CDR2 SVGAGI. The CDR3 sequence: CASSTGLAGMETQYF. In DNA, the CDR3 is TGTGCCAGCAGTACTGGTCTAGCAGGAATGGAGACCCAGTACTTC.

This sequence joins TRBV4-2 and TRBJ2-7, with a possible D match to TRBD2 (5 bases). The germline CDR1 and CDR2 sequences are LGHNA and YNFKEQ. There are 13 residues in the CDR3. Trimming cost V 5 bases and J 2 bases, with 10 bases left between them. The CDR3 DNA follows: TGTGCCAGCAGCTCCGAACTAGCCTACGAGCAGTACTTC. Protein sequence: CASSSELAYEQYF.

The rearrangement joins TRBV5-6 to TRBJ1-1, with 9 bases identical to TRBD1. Germline V gene lookup returns CDR1 SGHDT and CDR2 YYEEEE. The CDR3 is made up of 14 amino acids. After removal of 3 bases from V and 2 bases from J, the junction contained 2 bases not matched to a gene. CDR3 bases: TGTGCCAGCAGCTGGGGACAGGGTAACACTGAAGCTTTCTTT. It translates to CASSWGQGNTEAFF.

The gene calls are TRBV28 and TRBJ2-7; TRBD2 matches 14 bases. J gave up 2 bases and V 6 bases, and 3 bases lay outside the gene matches. The CDR3 consists of 15 residues. CDR1 is MDHEN, CDR2 SYDVKM, per germline. The CDR3: CASSRTSGRTYEQYF. The CDR3 DNA reads TGTGCCAGCAGCCGGACTAGCGGGAGGACCTACGAGCAGTACTTC.

The CDR3 bases are TGTGCCAGCAGTTTAGCTGACCTAGGAAACATTCAGTACTTC. Its translation is CASSLADLGNIQYF. The chain has TRBV28 and TRBJ2-4; D is uncertain. The V gene's germline CDR1 is MDHEN and CDR2 SYDVKM. V dropped 2 bases and J dropped 6 bases, with 11 bases sitting between them. This CDR3 is built from 14 residues. The variable domain in full, completed from reference TRBV28 and TRBJ2-4, reads DVKVTQSSRYLVKRTGEKVFLECVQDMDHENMFWYRQDPGLGLRLIYFSYDVKMKEKGDIPEGYSVSREKKERFSLILESASTNQTSMYLCASSLADLGNIQYFGAGTRLSVL.

The chain employs TRBV5-1 and TRBJ2-7; possible D gene TRBD1, 6 bases. This CDR3 region has 13 residues. CDR1 is SGHRS, CDR2 YFSETQ, per germline. V gave up 4 bases and J gave up 9 bases, with 17 bases separating them. The CDR3 loop reads CASSPETGLVQYF. CDR3 DNA: TGCGCCAGCAGCCCGGAAACAGGGCTCGTGCAGTACTTC. Drawing the rest from reference TRBV5-1 and TRBJ2-7, the complete variable domain is KAGVTQTPRYLIKTRGQQVTLSCSPISGHRSVSWYQQTPGQGLQFLFEYFSETQRNKGNFPGRFSGRQFSNSRSEMNVSTLELGDSALYLCASSPETGLVQYFGPGTRLTVT.

This clone came up once. V is TRBV18 and J is TRBJ1-1; no reliable D call. The CDR3 sequence is 13 residues long. Germline V gene sequence: CDR1 KGHSH, CDR2 LQKENI. V gave up 2 bases and J gave up 1 base, with 5 bases separating them. Here the CDR3 reads CASSPVGNTEAFF. The CDR3, as DNA: TGTGCCAGCTCACCAGTAGGGAACACTGAAGCTTTCTTT. Filled out from reference TRBV18 and TRBJ1-1, the complete variable domain reads NAGVMQNPRHLVRRRGQEARLRCSPMKGHSHVYWYRQLPEEGLKFMVYLQKENIIDESGMPKERFSAEFPKEGPSILRIQQVVRGDSAAYFCASSPVGNTEAFFGQGTRLTVV.

The V gene is TRBV7-3, the J gene TRBJ2-3, with D perhaps matching TRBD1 or TRBD2 (5 bases each). Trimming removed 4 bases at V and 3 bases at J, with 14 bases between. Germline V lookup: CDR1 SGHTA, CDR2 FQGTGA. The CDR3 contains 15 residues. CDR3: CASSSGTSKTDTQYF. The CDR3 DNA sequence: TGTGCCAGCAGCTCCGGGACCTCAAAAACAGATACGCAGTATTTT.

The chain links TRBV7-2 to TRBJ2-4; no definite D call. Germline values: CDR1 SGHTA, CDR2 FQGNSA. The CDR3 contains 13 residues. Trimming removed 5 bases at V and 6 bases at J, with 11 bases between. The CDR3 region has the DNA TGTGCCAGCAGCACCCGGACCCTAAACATTCAGTACTTC. Residues: CASSTRTLNIQYF.

The chain combines TRBV9 with TRBJ2-2, with D maybe TRBD2 (6 bases). Per germline, CDR1 SGDLS and CDR2 YYNGEE. The CDR3 runs to 15 residues. V was trimmed by 0 bases and J by 6 bases, leaving 12 bases between them. Here the CDR3 reads CASSVGGAASGELFF. The CDR3 DNA reads as TGTGCCAGCAGCGTAGGCGGGGCCGCGTCCGGGGAGCTGTTTTTT.